This T cell receptor (beta chain) was identified in a study of T cell changes during pregnancy in multiple sclerosis. The method was immunoSEQ multiplex PCR; TCRdb's version includes in-frame clones alone and lacks a portion of them. The sample holds 80,000 to 100,000 clones, about nine tenths seen once. The germline V gene has CDR1 GTSNPN and CDR2 SVGIG (reference sequence). The CDR3 has 13 amino acids. V lost 0 bases and J 12 bases, leaving 15 bases between the germline ends. This TCR derives from a female donor in good health, enrolled as a control in a pregnancy study. This chain connects TRBV30 to TRBJ2-1, with a tentative D call TRBD2 (5 bases). The specimen comprised peripheral blood, sampled after pregnancy. The CDR3 DNA follows: TGTGCCTGGAGTGTAGTTCGGGAATCGGTGCAGTTCTTC. Translated, it gives CAWSVVRESVQFF.